This T cell receptor beta chain is drawn from a study of T cell repertoires in cytomegalovirus infection. Study-wide results and limits: The ex vivo response showed dominance by HLA-C-restricted CMV-specific TCR beta clonotypes.

In the case of this clonotype: Its specificity is unknown.

MiXCR, applied by TCRdb to the reads, yields one record per CDR3 protein. The sample consists of hundreds of thousands of distinct CDR3 sequences, approximately 33% of them appearing once. Germline assignment: CDR1 LNHNV and CDR2 YYDKDF (reference sequence). The CDR3 consists of 19 residues. V was clipped by 5 bases and J by 5 bases; unmatched bases: 20. The rearrangement uses TRBV15 and TRBJ2-5; 10 nucleotides line up with TRBD2. The receptor was derived from a human donor in good health (CMV status not recorded). Some clones in this sample may be carry-over from other donors' samples. This specimen consisted of cultured CD8+ T cells from PBMCs, obtained from culture after CMV antigen stimulation. CDR3 coding DNA: TGTGCCACCAGCCCAGGCAGGGCTAGCGGGGGACGGGGTTGGGAGACCCAGTACTTC. This gives the protein CATSPGRASGGRGWETQYF. The full variable domain, completed using reference TRBV15 and TRBJ2-5, is DAMVIQNPRYQVTQFGKPVTLSCSQTLNHNVMYWYQQKSSQAPKLLFHYYDKDFNNEADTPDNFQSRRPNTSFCFLDIRSPGLGDTAMYLCATSPGRASGGRGWETQYFGPGTRLLVL.